This record looks at one TCR beta chain sequence and its context. These data belong to a study of blood T cell repertoires in COVID-19. The wider study: The United States, Italy and Spain supplied acute and convalescent COVID-19 samples. Sources were T cells, B-cell-depleted T cells, or PBMCs; the material itself was cDNA or gDNA.

The ends lost 5 bases at V and 8 bases at J; junction bases unmatched: 3. The CDR3 is 12 amino acids. Germline V gene data show CDR1 as SGHAT and CDR2 as FQNNGV. In the original processing: Researchers report that nucleated cell counts were estimated from reference gene primer amplification. This table comes from immunoSEQ multiplex PCR, and its TCRdb copy is limited to in-frame clones, with some not included. V and J calls and clone size are those listed in that table; D and trimming were worked out from the DNA. This table has fewer than 15,000 clones, around nine tenths appearing once. This clonotype originated in a human donor in a cohort sampled during active COVID-19. V and J are TRBV11-2 and TRBJ2-3; 8 nucleotides align to TRBD2. The sample comprised peripheral blood. The CDR3 DNA reads as TGTGCCAGCAGCCCGAGCGGGGGTACGCAGTATTTT. It codes for CASSPSGGTQYF.